Each of the 5 T cell receptor beta chains below was sequenced from the same sample in a study of cytomegalovirus exposure and HLA in healthy donors. Vbeta (60) and Jbeta (13) primers were used in the PCR. TCRdb's table, derived via immunoSEQ multiplex PCR, lists solely in-frame clones and lacks some. The sample holds roughly 120,000 clones; about four fifths are singletons and the top ten take approximately 8.8%. The source material was PBMCs. All receptors come from a female donor in good health and CMV-seropositive.

In its sample, this clone was seen a few times. The chain links TRBV18 to TRBJ1-5, with D hard to call. The CDR3 has 18 residues. V was shortened by 5 bases and J by 0 bases, with 20 bases between the two germline ends. CDR1 KGHSH and CDR2 LQKENI come from the germline V gene. CDR3: CASSSLLNSYNSNQPQHF. CDR3 DNA: TGTGCCAGCTCATCCCTGCTGAATTCCTATAATAGCAATCAGCCCCAGCATTTT.

The chain couples TRBV7-9 to TRBJ1-3; D remains ambiguous. The CDR3 runs 14 residues. Between the trimmed V and J ends, which lost 5 bases and 4 bases, there was a span of 12 bases. The germline CDR1 and CDR2 sequences are SEHNR and FQNEAQ (reference sequence). Here the CDR3 DNA reads TGTGCCAGCAGCCCCGCGCTAACCGGAAACACCATATATTTT. Amino acid sequence: CASSPALTGNTIYF.

The chain is built from TRBV5-4 and TRBJ1-2; D is undetermined. The germline V gene has CDR1 SGHNT and CDR2 YYREEE (reference sequence). The CDR3 length is 13 residues. Between the trimmed V and J ends, which lost 2 bases and 8 bases, there was a span of 13 bases. Here the CDR3 reads CASSFFLSTGYTF. The CDR3 bases are TGTGCCAGCAGCTTTTTTCTCTCTACGGGCTACACCTTC.

V usage is TRBV5-5 and J usage is TRBJ1-4, with TRBD1 as a possible D gene (5 bases). The V gene's germline CDR1 is SGHKS and CDR2 YYEKEE (reference sequence). The V and J ends lost 0 bases and 0 bases respectively, with 15 bases between them. This CDR3 spans 18 amino acids. The CDR3 DNA is TGTGCCAGCAGCTTGGTCTTCCTGGGGGGGACAACTAATGAAAAACTGTTTTTT. Residues: CASSLVFLGGTTNEKLFF.

About this clone: Other DNA sequences in this specimen translate into the identical CDR3. The CDR3, as DNA: TGTGCCAGCTCATCCGGGGAGAACACTGAAGCTTTCTTT. This codes for CASSSGENTEAFF. The chain joins TRBV18 to TRBJ1-1; D is uncertain. The CDR3 runs 13 residues. With 5 bases removed from V and 1 base from J, the gap between germline ends came to 8 bases. The germline V gene has CDR1 KGHSH and CDR2 LQKENI.